The T cell receptor beta chain under discussion was sequenced for a study of T and B cells in COVID-19 patients (dated by TCRdb to the early 2020s). Describing the broader study: In this study, adaptive immunity was profiled in COVID-19 patients who either had active infection or had recovered, using TRB and IGH repertoire sequencing of peripheral blood. Repertoire analyses used an age-matched reference group of 30 to 40 healthy donors who were negative for COVID-19 antibodies as the comparison. A median age of around 35 years was recorded in the recovered cohort versus around 67 years in the active-infection cohort. In the active-infection cohort, three fifths of the roughly 20 patients were critically ill and required mechanical ventilation or ECMO. A couple of patients were in both the active and recovered cohorts because samples existed from active disease and from after recovery. In the active-infection cohort, about 90% of the roughly 20 patients had comorbidities linked to unfavorable COVID-19 outcome. Over 7 million TCR sequences were analysed from a TCR and BCR sequence repository that comprised some 37 patients and around 70 time points. The recovered cohort included around 19 patients who contributed around 21 samples, and most of those patients had mild to moderate COVID-19 that was managed on an outpatient basis. As many as 9 follow-up blood samples were taken per patient, and some of the samples covered different disease stages within the same individual. Overall results and qualifications from the work: The reported TCR clusters were stated to require prospective validation before clinical use. In active COVID-19, TRB repertoires were highly clonal, while at recovery, diversity and richness increased above the levels seen in healthy donors. A total of 2,200 or so TCR clusters were exclusive to the recovered cohort, and about 31 of those clusters were low-pGen clusters. Blood samples obtained from mildly ill patients during symptoms, as well as early samples obtained from severe cases, were available only in scarce numbers. Patients with COVID-19 were reported to show strongly skewed TRBV/TRBJ gene usage. Specific T cell subsets (CD4+/Treg/CD8+) and sorted SARS-CoV-2-responsive or tetramer+ T cells had not yet been sequenced, and the corresponding sequencing experiments were ongoing. The cohort was considered too small to assess HLA contributions to COVID-19 susceptibility or severity.

TRB repertoires were amplified from about 250-500 ng of genomic DNA extracted from blood. Per the germline V gene, MNHEY is the CDR1 and SVGAGI is the CDR2. Reading from cysteine to phenylalanine, the CDR3 counts 13 amino acids. This entry keeps only the CDR3 DNA: 39 bases, framed from base 1. Relative to its sample, this clonotype is medium-sized (0.01 to 0.1%). Its antigen is unknown. At one of its ends the junction is not consistent with the germline gene, which may arise from a read error. Sequencing used an Illumina MiSeq. TRB rearrangements were amplified by multiplex PCR with BIOMED2 TRB-A/B primer pools. Two consecutive PCRs added Illumina-compatible adapters and 7-nucleotide sample barcodes to the amplicons. All library PCRs used Phusion HS II polymerase. Amplicons were gel-purified with the NucleoSpin Gel and PCR Clean-up kit, quantified on Qubit, and pooled at 4 nM. Before Illumina next-generation sequencing, the quality of the amplicon pool was assessed on an Agilent 2100 Bioanalyzer. The source study handled its data this way. MiXCR 3.0.8 with the default MiXCR reference library was used to annotate TRB rearrangements. Non-productive reads and sequences with fewer than 2 reads were removed, and each unique CDR3 nucleotide sequence was counted as one clone. Clonality, diversity, richness and V-J gene usage were computed in R 3.5.1. GLIPH2 was used to cluster TCRs by CDR3 similarity, and OLGA was used to calculate generation probabilities. GLIPH2 clusters were kept only if they contained at least four unique TCR clonotypes found in at least three individuals. TCRdb applied fastp at Q25 and MiXCR to the public reads, then kept only in-frame beta chains. CDR3 protein duplicates are merged, each entry listing the most common genes and DNA. The V and J calls here are based on TCRdb, not the publication. In all, the sample holds about 2,500 distinct CDR3 sequences, and approximately 26% of those were seen once. About 73% of the sample goes to the ten largest clones.

This TCR derives from a human donor with active COVID-19. Sequences were obtained from blood. The receptor chain draws on TRBV6-5 and TRBJ2-1, with the D gene not clear enough to name. The CDR3: CASSYSGYHEQFF. The bases are TGTGCCAGCAGTTACTCGGGCTACCATGAGCAGTTCTTC.